This T cell receptor (beta chain) was recorded in a study of spatial heterogeneity in lung cancer. The time point is: blood at routine non-recurrence follow-up after resection. TCRdb re-derived calls from the 5' RACE reads in MiXCR, one entry per CDR3 protein. Among 9,500 to 13,000 distinct CDR3 sequences, about 20% were seen once, and the ten largest hold 44%. Deletions cut 0 bases from V and 6 bases from J, with 15 bases between. The CDR3 consists of 16 residues. Germline V CDR1 and CDR2: SGHNT, YYREEE (reference sequence). This receptor was identified in a male donor with early-stage non-small cell lung cancer. Sequences were derived from PBMCs, sampled at follow-up. This sequence joins TRBV5-4 and TRBJ2-2; D is unclear. The CDR3, as DNA: TGTGCCAGCAGCTTGGAGCCATTGTGGGGTTCCGGGGAGCTGTTTTTT. Amino acids: CASSLEPLWGSGELFF.